These 3 T cell receptor beta chains came from one sample sequenced in a study of technical replicates of blood from a few donors. Profiled with immunoSEQ multiplex PCR; TCRdb holds only in-frame clones, not every one. The table records approximately 45,000 clones, almost 97% of them present only once. The specimen was T cells isolated from PBMCs. The receptors derive from a human donor in good health.

The genes are TRBV6-5 and TRBJ2-5; a weak D match, TRBD1 (5 bases). Germline CDR1 and CDR2: MNHEY and SVGAGI. The CDR3 covers 14 residues. The V end lost 5 bases, the J end lost 2 bases, and 12 bases lay between the germline ends. Here the CDR3 DNA reads TGTGCCAGCAGTCCCTGGGGCAGACAAGAGACCCAGTACTTC. Translating it yields CASSPWGRQETQYF.

V and J are TRBV9 and TRBJ1-1; 9 nucleotides align to TRBD1. This CDR3 comprises 14 residues. J was trimmed by 5 bases and V by 3 bases; bases with no gene match: 5. Germline V gene data show CDR1 as SGDLS and CDR2 as YYNGEE. CDR3 protein: CASSEQGARTEAFF. The CDR3, as DNA: TGTGCCAGCAGCGAACAGGGGGCTCGGACTGAAGCTTTCTTT.

V gene TRBV10-3 combines with J gene TRBJ1-1; 7 bases line up with TRBD1. The CDR3 length is 14 residues. Germline V gene data show CDR1 as ENHRY and CDR2 as SYGVKD. The J segment lost 0 bases and the V segment lost 6 bases, leaving 4 bases of the junction unmatched. CDR3 nucleotide sequence: TGTGCCATCAGAGTCAGGGGGATGAACACTGAAGCTTTCTTT. Amino acid sequence: CAIRVRGMNTEAFF.